This record covers a single TCR beta chain. Its antigen is not known. The sample is drawn from a study of cytomegalovirus exposure and HLA in healthy donors. Whole-study results and caveats: Certain sequence variants were highly shared and formed a cluster, and this cluster was likely a sequencing artifact.

CDR3 length equals 22 residues. The V and J ends lost 5 bases and 8 bases respectively, with 40 bases between them. Germline CDR1 and CDR2: KGHSH and LQKENI. PCR used 60 Vbeta primers and 13 Jbeta primers. The data were produced by immunoSEQ multiplex PCR, yet TCRdb's version contains in-frame clones alone and is incomplete. The repertoire holds about 190,000 clones, with more than 70% as singletons. Sequenced: PBMCs. The rearrangement links TRBV18 to TRBJ2-1, with D tentatively TRBD2 (6 bases). The sequence was obtained from a woman between 40 and 55 years old in good health and CMV-seronegative. The CDR3 nucleotides are TGTGCCAGCTCAGGCCCCTATAGTTTTTTCGGAGGGACCTATGAGGTTGGCGATGAGCAGTTCTTC. Protein: CASSGPYSFFGGTYEVGDEQFF. The complete variable domain, with remaining parts taken from reference TRBV18 and TRBJ2-1, reads NAGVMQNPRHLVRRRGQEARLRCSPMKGHSHVYWYRQLPEEGLKFMVYLQKENIIDESGMPKERFSAEFPKEGPSILRIQQVVRGDSAAYFCASSGPYSFFGGTYEVGDEQFFGPGTRLTVL.